The 32 T cell receptor beta chains below were found in one sample sequenced in a study of PD-1 blockade in classical Hodgkin lymphoma. Time point reported: cycle 4 day 1 (C4D1), after about 6 weeks of nivolumab. Each patient experienced a relapse that followed autologous stem cell transplantation, and brentuximab vedotin exposure varied. Libraries were prepared by immunoSEQ multiplex PCR; TCRdb keeps only in-frame clonotypes and omits some of them. The table has 110,000 or so clones, more than 70% seen once. The specimen comprised peripheral blood mononuclear cells (PBMCs), sampled before the fourth cycle of nivolumab. The receptors here all came from a human donor with classical Hodgkin lymphoma.

Only a few counts were recorded for this clone. The V gene is TRBV5-6, the J gene TRBJ2-2; D is ambiguous. The CDR3 extends over 13 amino acids. Trimming cost V 4 bases and J 7 bases, with 11 bases left between them. CDR1 SGHDT and CDR2 YYEEEE come from the germline V gene. The CDR3 sequence is CASSARWFGELFF. Here the CDR3 DNA reads TGTGCCAGCAGCGCGCGGTGGTTCGGGGAGCTGTTTTTT.

The V gene is TRBV5-1, the J gene TRBJ2-3; the D is unclear. CDR3 length: 15 residues. The germline CDR1 and CDR2 sequences are SGHRS and YFSETQ. V was clipped by 0 bases and J by 3 bases, with 11 bases between them. The CDR3 is CASSLGGSGTDTQYF. DNA of the CDR3: TGCGCCAGCAGCTTGGGAGGTAGTGGGACAGATACGCAGTATTTT.

This chain links TRBV10-3 with TRBJ2-7; D may be TRBD2 (6 bases). Trimming cost V 3 bases and J 6 bases, with 15 bases left between them. Germline-derived CDR1 and CDR2 are ENHRY and SYGVKD. The CDR3 is 14 residues long. CDR3: CAISEGGEVTEQYF. In nucleotides, the CDR3 is TGTGCCATCAGTGAAGGAGGGGAAGTCACCGAGCAGTACTTC.

The chain joins TRBV30 to TRBJ1-2; D perhaps matches TRBD1 (5 bases). CDR3 length: 13 amino acids. V gave up 0 bases and J gave up 8 bases, with 13 bases separating them. The V gene's germline CDR1 is GTSNPN and CDR2 SVGIG (reference sequence). The CDR3 bases are TGTGCCTGGAGTGTTTCGGGGGTAAAAGGCTACACCTTC. Protein sequence: CAWSVSGVKGYTF.

The chain combines TRBV29-1 with TRBJ2-1, with a possible D match to TRBD2 (7 bases). V gave up 4 bases and J gave up 10 bases, with 29 bases separating them. The CDR3 is 17 amino acids. Germline V gene lookup returns CDR1 SQVTM and CDR2 ANQGSEA. The CDR3 loop is CSVVSPRAQGGLWEQFF. The CDR3 nucleotides read TGCAGCGTTGTTTCCCCTAGGGCACAGGGAGGGCTTTGGGAGCAGTTCTTC.

The rearrangement links TRBV10-1 to TRBJ2-1, with D possibly being TRBD2 (5 bases). Trimming left V 0 bases short and J 0 bases short, with 9 bases between. CDR3 length equals 16 residues. Per germline, CDR1 WNHNN and CDR2 SYGVQD (reference sequence). The CDR3 is CASSESSGISYNEQFF. The CDR3 DNA follows: TGCGCCAGCAGTGAGTCCAGCGGCATCTCCTACAATGAGCAGTTCTTC.

V is TRBV7-9 and J is TRBJ1-5, with D hard to call. The CDR3 is 14 residues long. Per the germline V gene, CDR1 is SEHNR and CDR2 is FQNEAQ (reference sequence). V lost 1 base and J lost 4, with 8 bases in between. Written as DNA, the CDR3 is TGTGCCAGCAGCTTAGACAGCCTTAATCAGCCCCAGCATTTT. This encodes CASSLDSLNQPQHF.

In its sample, this clone was seen once. The V call is TRBV4-2, the J call TRBJ2-5; D is possibly TRBD1 or TRBD2 (5 bases each). V was clipped by 0 bases and J by 5 bases, with 7 bases between them. The germline V gene encodes CDR1 LGHNA and CDR2 YNFKEQ. This CDR3 spans 13 amino acids. CDR3 protein: CASSQDWGETQYF. Here the CDR3 DNA reads TGTGCCAGCAGCCAAGATTGGGGGGAGACCCAGTACTTC.

The chain combines TRBV4-2 with TRBJ2-7; 7 nucleotides align to TRBD2. The CDR3 is made up of 15 amino acids. Germline values: CDR1 LGHNA, CDR2 YNFKEQ. J was trimmed by 2 bases and V by 3 bases; bases with no gene match: 7. CDR3: CASSQDLAVPYEQYF. For the CDR3, the DNA is TGTGCCAGCAGCCAGGACCTAGCGGTACCCTACGAGCAGTACTTC.

The chain has TRBV11-1 and TRBJ2-7; D is perhaps TRBD1 (5 bases). From germline, CDR1 is SGHAT and CDR2 FQDESV (reference sequence). The V gene lost 5 bases and the J gene lost 6 bases, with 17 bases spanning the gap. The CDR3 runs 14 residues. The CDR3 here is CASSRAQGPGEQYF. As DNA, the CDR3 is TGTGCCAGCAGCCGCGCCCAGGGTCCGGGCGAGCAGTACTTC.

The V gene is TRBV4-1, the J gene TRBJ1-1; D gene uncertain. The CDR3 loop spans 14 amino acids. Trimming left V 1 base short and J 0 bases short, with 6 bases between. The germline V gene has CDR1 MGHRA and CDR2 YSYEKL. CDR3 sequence: CASSQVDMNTEAFF. The CDR3 DNA sequence: TGCGCCAGCAGCCAAGTTGACATGAACACTGAAGCTTTCTTT.

The chain recombines TRBV14 with TRBJ2-2; D remains ambiguous. The CDR3 spans 13 residues. V lost 4 bases and J lost 6, with 9 bases in between. Germline CDR1 SGHDN, CDR2 FVKESK. CDR3 sequence: CASSPSRPGELFF. The CDR3 bases are TGTGCCAGCAGCCCCTCGCGCCCCGGGGAGCTGTTTTTT.

The V and J genes are TRBV30 and TRBJ2-7; maybe TRBD2 (6 bases). CDR3 length equals 14 residues. The ends were cut back, 2 bases at V and 7 bases at J, with 18 bases in the middle. CDR1 and CDR2 (germline): GTSNPN, SVGIG (reference sequence). DNA of the CDR3: TGTGCCTGGAGTAGGGTAGGAGGGCGGTGGGAGCAGTACTTC. Translation: CAWSRVGGRWEQYF.

The rearrangement joins TRBV18 to TRBJ1-4; D ambiguous. The CDR3 has 13 amino acids. CDR1 KGHSH and CDR2 LQKENI come from the germline V gene. Trimming cost V 2 bases and J 2 bases, with 3 bases left between them. The CDR3 nucleotides are TGTGCCAGCTCACCAGGGACTAATGAAAAACTGTTTTTT. Its protein is CASSPGTNEKLFF.

The chain is built from TRBV6-5 and TRBJ1-5, with no clear D. The V gene's germline CDR1 is MNHEY and CDR2 SVGAGI. Deletions cut 8 bases from V and 4 bases from J, with 9 bases between. This CDR3 is 12 amino acids long. As DNA, the CDR3 is TGTGCCAGCGGGGAATCTAATCAGCCCCAGCATTTT. This gives the protein CASGESNQPQHF.

The chain carries TRBV13 and TRBJ2-3, with D possibly TRBD1 on 6 matching bases. Germline V gives CDR1 PRHDT, CDR2 FYEKMQ (reference sequence). This CDR3 comprises 14 residues. V was pared by 5 bases and J by 1 base, with 10 bases between. This CDR3 is CASSGRTGTDTQYF. CDR3 coding DNA: TGTGCCAGCAGCGGACGGACAGGCACAGATACGCAGTATTTT.

This clone was recorded once. The V call is TRBV5-4, the J call TRBJ2-7, with D perhaps assigned TRBD1 or TRBD2 (5 bases each). CDR1 is SGHNT, CDR2 YYREEE, per germline (reference sequence). The CDR3 is made up of 10 amino acids. Trimming shortened V by 9 bases and J by 7 bases, and 11 bases separated the two germline ends. CDR3 loop: CAMGRAEQYF. The CDR3 bases are TGTGCCATGGGGCGGGCAGAGCAGTACTTC.

The gene calls are TRBV27 and TRBJ1-5; a weak D match, TRBD1 (6 bases). The V and J ends lost 8 bases and 2 bases respectively, with 10 bases between them. The CDR3 runs to 13 residues. Germline-derived CDR1 and CDR2 are MNHEY and SMNVEV (reference sequence). CDR3 in DNA: TGTGCCAGCTCCCGACAGGGCAATCAGCCCCAGCATTTT. It translates to CASSRQGNQPQHF.

This chain uses TRBV20-1 with TRBJ2-5; D gene uncertain. Deletions cut 5 bases from V and 14 bases from J, with 15 bases between. This CDR3 region has 10 residues. Germline CDR1 is DFQATT and CDR2 is SNEGSKA (reference sequence). CDR3 protein: CSAYFERSYF. The DNA for the CDR3 is TGCAGTGCTTACTTTGAGAGGTCCTACTTC.

The rearrangement links TRBV5-6 to TRBJ2-7; D not certain. Deletions cut 1 base from V and 3 bases from J, with 5 bases between. This CDR3 contains 12 residues. Germline values: CDR1 SGHDT, CDR2 YYEEEE. CDR3 in DNA: TGTGCCAGCAGCTTGCTAGGCTACGAGCAGTACTTC. Amino acid sequence: CASSLLGYEQYF.

J is TRBJ1-1 and V is TRBV2; D unclear. The length of the CDR3 is 14 residues. Trimming removed 6 bases from V and 0 bases from J, with 11 bases in between. The germline V gene encodes CDR1 SNHLY and CDR2 FYNNEI. The CDR3 spells CASSRDNMNTEAFF. The CDR3 nucleotides are TGTGCCAGCAGCCGGGATAACATGAACACTGAAGCTTTCTTT.

The CDR3 DNA reads TGTGCCAGCAGCTTAGAAGCCGCCGCCAATGAGCAGTTCTTC. It translates to CASSLEAAANEQFF. The chain employs TRBV13 and TRBJ2-1; D not certain. Per germline, CDR1 PRHDT and CDR2 FYEKMQ (reference sequence). Trimming pared 1 base from V and 6 bases from J, leaving 10 bases between. The CDR3 runs to 14 residues.

The chain links TRBV6-4 to TRBJ1-2; the match to TRBD1 covers 8 bases. The CDR3 runs to 15 residues. V was clipped by 4 bases and J by 4 bases; unmatched bases: 8. From germline, CDR1 is MRHNA and CDR2 SNTAGT. The CDR3 DNA reads as TGTGCCAGCAGTGCCTCGCAGGGGGCAATCTATGGCTACACCTTC. It codes for CASSASQGAIYGYTF.

The chain has TRBV18 and TRBJ2-3; D call uncertain. V lost 2 bases, J lost 2 bases, and 11 bases lay in between. CDR3 length equals 15 residues. Germline-derived CDR1 and CDR2 are KGHSH and LQKENI. CDR3 protein: CASSPVTFPTDTQYF. CDR3 sequence (DNA): TGTGCCAGCTCACCAGTGACATTCCCCACAGATACGCAGTATTTT.

V usage is TRBV28 and J usage is TRBJ2-4; D call uncertain. Trimming pared 6 bases from V and 8 bases from J, leaving 8 bases between. The CDR3 consists of 11 residues. Germline values: CDR1 MDHEN, CDR2 SYDVKM. The chain's CDR3 is CASSSNYIQYF. DNA of the CDR3: TGTGCCAGCAGCTCTAACTACATTCAGTACTTC.

The rearrangement joins TRBV28 to TRBJ2-5; perhaps TRBD1 as D (6 bases). V gave up 4 bases and J gave up 2 bases, with 20 bases separating them. This CDR3 is 17 amino acids long. Germline assignment: CDR1 MDHEN and CDR2 SYDVKM. The CDR3 coding sequence is TGTGCCAGCAGTTCTTTCCGCTGGACAGACCTACAAGAGACCCAGTACTTC. Encoded protein: CASSSFRWTDLQETQYF.

The chain joins TRBV7-9 to TRBJ2-7, with D perhaps matching TRBD1 (7 bases). Germline assignment: CDR1 SEHNR and CDR2 FQNEAQ (reference sequence). V lost 5 bases to trimming and J lost 3 bases, with 14 bases between them. The CDR3 totals 14 residues. The CDR3 coding sequence is TGTGCCAGCAGCCTCCAGGGGGGCAGCTACGAGCAGTACTTC. As protein: CASSLQGGSYEQYF.

CDR3 amino acids: CASSLAAYSNQPQHF. The CDR3 DNA reads as TGTGCCAGTTCCCTCGCGGCCTATAGCAATCAGCCCCAGCATTTT. The gene calls are TRBV19 and TRBJ1-5; no clear D. The CDR3 extends over 15 amino acids. The germline V gene has CDR1 LNHDA and CDR2 SQIVND (reference sequence). V lost 8 bases and J lost 0, with 14 bases in between.

This sequence joins TRBV7-6 and TRBJ2-1; D is possibly TRBD1 or TRBD2 (6 bases each). CDR1 and CDR2 from the germline V gene are SGHVS and FNYEAQ. This CDR3 spans 12 amino acids. V was cut by 3 bases and J by 10 bases, with 10 bases left in between. The CDR3, as DNA: TGTGCCAGCAGCTTCGAGGGGGGCGAGCAGTTCTTC. Translating it yields CASSFEGGEQFF.

The chain has TRBV2 and TRBJ1-5; no clear D. Germline V gives CDR1 SNHLY, CDR2 FYNNEI. The CDR3 extends over 18 amino acids. V lost 3 bases to trimming and J lost 1 base, with 19 bases between them. CDR3 sequence reads: CASSDSWLQSISNQPQHF. The CDR3 DNA is TGTGCCAGCAGTGATTCGTGGCTACAGTCCATAAGCAATCAGCCCCAGCATTTT.

The chain couples TRBV4-3 to TRBJ2-7; D gene unclear. The CDR3 consists of 15 residues. V was trimmed by 1 base and J by 2 bases, leaving 12 bases between them. Germline assignment: CDR1 LGHNA and CDR2 YSLEER. The CDR3 sequence: CASSQGVGLAYEQYF. CDR3 in DNA: TGCGCCAGCAGCCAAGGAGTCGGTTTAGCCTACGAGCAGTACTTC.

This clone was detected a few times. The chain recombines TRBV2 with TRBJ1-4; D is undetermined. This CDR3 has 14 residues. Germline V gene sequence: CDR1 SNHLY, CDR2 FYNNEI. V dropped 3 bases and J dropped 2 bases, with 7 bases sitting between them. CDR3 protein: CASSDPGTNEKLFF. CDR3 coding DNA: TGTGCCAGCAGTGACCCGGGGACTAATGAAAAACTGTTTTTT.